The rows below give T cell receptor beta chains drawn from one sample of a study of blood T cell repertoires in COVID-19. Using immunoSEQ multiplex PCR, the repertoire was profiled, and TCRdb retains in-frame clones only, with some absent. Of roughly 90,000 clones in the sample, approximately 85% were seen once. The sample consisted of peripheral blood. The source is a human donor in a cohort sampled during active COVID-19. CDR3s include the opening cysteine and the closing phenylalanine or tryptophan. The order of the fields is J gene, D gene, V gene, clone size, CDR3 protein, CDR3 DNA. D genes are given only for firm matches. Clone size is not always given. Where it is, it says once, few, many or a class for expanded clones.

TRBJ2-2 - TRBV7-7 - CASSSSADVNTGELFF TGTGCTAGCAGCTCCTCTGCGGATGTGAACACCGGGGAGCTGTTTTTT
TRBJ2-4 TRBD2 TRBV3-1/TRBV3-2 once CASSPTPGTSGGVSKNIQYF TGTGCCAGCAGCCCGACCCCTGGGACTAGCGGGGGGGTTAGCAAAAACATTCAGTACTTC
TRBJ1-5 - TRBV3-1/TRBV3-2 - CASSQDDSPLEPQHF TGTGCCAGCAGCCAAGACGACAGCCCCCTGGAGCCCCAGCATTTT
TRBJ1-6 TRBD1 TRBV6-5 - CASIPGQGYNSPLHF TGTGCCAGCATCCCGGGACAGGGCTATAATTCACCCCTCCACTTT
TRBJ2-1 TRBD1 TRBV24-1 - CATGTGAHNEQFF TGTGCCACCGGGACAGGGGCTCACAATGAGCAGTTCTTC
TRBJ2-3 TRBD2 TRBV5-6 - CASSPRTSGRDTQYF TGTGCCAGCAGCCCCCGGACTAGCGGGAGGGATACGCAGTATTTT
TRBJ2-1 - TRBV7-9 - CASSLSPRSYSYNEQFF TGTGCCAGCAGCTTAAGCCCCCGTAGTTACTCCTACAATGAGCAGTTCTTC
TRBJ2-2 TRBD2 TRBV7-7 - CASSPRSGSIGELFF TGTGCCAGCAGCCCGAGAAGCGGGAGTATCGGGGAGCTGTTTTTT
TRBJ1-1 - TRBV4-3 - CASSQYRQNTEAFF TGCGCCAGCAGCCAGTATAGACAGAACACTGAAGCTTTCTTT
TRBJ2-7 TRBD2 TRBV4-1 - CASSQYGTSAEQYF TGCGCCAGCAGCCAATACGGGACTAGCGCCGAGCAGTACTTC
TRBJ2-2 TRBD2 TRBV30 - CAWSVLGGRNTGELFF TGTGCCTGGAGTGTACTTGGCGGGAGGAACACCGGGGAGCTGTTTTTT
TRBJ2-3 TRBD1 TRBV4-1 - CASTPLGDSSGTQYF TGCGCCAGCACTCCCTTGGGGGACAGCTCAGGTACGCAGTATTTT
TRBJ1-5 - TRBV28 - CASSFSVRGSNQPQHF -
TRBJ1-2 - TRBV5-6 few CASSQGLANYGYTF TGTGCCAGCAGCCAGGGACTAGCTAACTATGGCTACACCTTC
TRBJ1-4 - TRBV18 - CASSPGAAGAEKEKLFF TGTGCCAGCTCACCGGGCGCGGCAGGGGCCGAGAAGGAAAAACTGTTTTTT
TRBJ2-3 - TRBV6-4 once CASSEVEAAGTDTQYF TGTGCCAGCAGTGAGGTCGAGGCCGCTGGCACAGATACGCAGTATTTT
TRBJ2-7 TRBD2 TRBV5-1 - CASSLTGTSGREQYF TGCGCCAGCAGCTTGACCGGGACTAGCGGGAGAGAGCAGTACTTC
TRBJ1-2 - TRBV30 - CAWSSVYGYTF TGTGCCTGGAGTTCGGTCTATGGCTACACCTTC